This T cell receptor (beta chain) was obtained from a study of tumor-infiltrating lymphocytes in localized non-small cell lung cancer. Overall study context: Several tumor histologies, both smoking statuses, and some post-neoadjuvant chemotherapy samples were included. Study conclusions and caveats: Available tissue quantity limited TCR sequencing to a patient subset. TCRbeta sequencing showed higher T cell infiltration in tumors than uninvolved lung.

This table comes from immunoSEQ multiplex PCR, and its TCRdb copy is limited to in-frame clones, with some not included. The sample holds around 10,000 clones, 60% seen once. V lost 4 bases to trimming and J lost 5 bases; unmatched junction nucleotides: 16. From germline, CDR1 is LGHNA and CDR2 YNFKEQ. This CDR3 comprises 18 residues. This clone is categorized as medium-sized. No antigen is known for it. This receptor was identified in a human donor with non-small cell lung cancer. Sequenced: uninvolved lung tissue not adjacent to the tumor. The V call is TRBV4-2, the J call TRBJ2-4, with 8 positions matching TRBD1. CDR3 residues: CASSPLGTRGLAENIQYF. As DNA, the CDR3 is TGTGCCAGCAGCCCCTTGGGGACCAGGGGGCTGGCTGAAAACATTCAGTACTTC.